Following are 16 T cell receptor beta chains from one sample sequenced in a study of T cells after yellow fever vaccination. From the 5' RACE reads, TCRdb called clonotypes with MiXCR, one entry per CDR3 protein. This sample yields 100,000 to 150,000 distinct CDR3 sequences, of which about 8.8% are seen a single time; around 40% belongs to the top ten. This material consisted of CD8+ T cells sorted from PBMCs, taken on the day of the yellow fever booster vaccination. Source of these receptors: a man between 18 and 29 years old who received the YFV17D yellow fever vaccine.

The table lists this clonotype with a few counts. V usage is TRBV19 and J usage is TRBJ1-5, with D perhaps matching TRBD1 (6 bases). The CDR3 is made up of 15 amino acids. Per the germline V gene, CDR1 is LNHDA and CDR2 is SQIVND (reference sequence). V lost 5 bases and J 1 base, leaving 12 bases between the germline ends. The CDR3 DNA sequence: TGTGCCAGTAGTCTGGGGGCCGGAAGCAATCAGCCCCAGCATTTT. Protein sequence: CASSLGAGSNQPQHF. Based on the CDR3 plus reference TRBV19 and TRBJ1-5, the full variable domain is DGGITQSPKYLFRKEGQNVTLSCEQNLNHDAMYWYRQDPGQGLRLIYYSQIVNDFQKGDIAEGYSVSREKKESFPLTVTSAQKNPTAFYLCASSLGAGSNQPQHFGDGTRLSIL.

This clonotype was seen a handful of times. V usage is TRBV29-1 and J usage is TRBJ2-1; D unclear. Trimming took off 4 bases at V and 8 bases at J, with 18 bases between the two ends. Germline V gene data show CDR1 as SQVTM and CDR2 as ANQGSEA. This CDR3 spans 14 amino acids. CDR3 DNA: TGCAGCGTTGTTCCCCCCTCTGGCTCTGATGAGCAGTTCTTC. It codes for CSVVPPSGSDEQFF.

This clonotype was counted a few times. The gene calls are TRBV6-2 or TRBV6-3 and TRBJ1-1; D unclear. This CDR3 contains 13 residues. Trimming cost V 0 bases and J 7 bases, with 9 bases left between them. Germline lookup yields CDR1 MNHEY and CDR2 SVGEGT. DNA of the CDR3: TGTGCCAGCAGTTACTCGACGGCCCGTGAAGCTTTCTTT. Translated, it gives CASSYSTAREAFF.

The V call is TRBV9, the J call TRBJ2-1, with a weak D call TRBD2 (6 bases). The V end was cut by 4 bases, the J end by 2 bases, with 16 bases between. Per the germline V gene, CDR1 is SGDLS and CDR2 is YYNGEE. The CDR3 contains 16 residues. Here the CDR3 DNA reads TGTGCCAGCAGCCCAGGGATAGGGGAGGCCTACAATGAGCAGTTCTTC. It translates to CASSPGIGEAYNEQFF.

This clonotype was counted many times. The chain carries TRBV12-3 or TRBV12-4 and TRBJ1-5, with D unresolved. Between the trimmed V and J ends, which lost 2 bases and 8 bases, there was a span of 10 bases. This CDR3 spans 13 amino acids. The CDR3 coding sequence is TGTGCCAGCAGTTTAAAGGTCCTCGAGCCCCAGCATTTT. Its protein is CASSLKVLEPQHF.

This clonotype was observed many times. The chain employs TRBV9 and TRBJ2-1; 7 positions agree with TRBD2. Germline values: CDR1 SGDLS, CDR2 YYNGEE. After removal of 3 bases from V and 3 bases from J, the junction contained 3 bases not matched to a gene. The CDR3 contains 14 residues. This CDR3 is CASSEGTNYNEQFF. The CDR3 coding sequence is TGTGCCAGCAGCGAGGGGACTAACTACAATGAGCAGTTCTTC. The whole variable domain, filled in from reference TRBV9 and TRBJ2-1, reads DSGVTQTPKHLITATGQRVTLRCSPRSGDLSVYWYQQSLDQGLQFLIQYYNGEERAKGNILERFSAQQFPDLHSELNLSSLELGDSALYFCASSEGTNYNEQFFGPGTRLTVL.

The rearrangement joins TRBV27 to TRBJ2-7; no reliable D call. Trimming left V 5 bases short and J 5 bases short, with 10 bases between. The germline CDR1 and CDR2 sequences are MNHEY and SMNVEV (reference sequence). CDR3 length equals 12 residues. The CDR3 DNA sequence: TGTGCCAGCAGTAAGGCCCCCAACGAGCAGTACGTC. Protein product: CASSKAPNEQYV.

This clonotype was found a few times. The rearrangement links TRBV27 to TRBJ1-1; TRBD1 agrees at 7 bases. CDR1 is MNHEY and CDR2 is SMNVEV in the germline V gene (reference sequence). The CDR3 is 14 amino acids. V dropped 6 bases and J dropped 0; count of bases not matched to a gene: 4. The CDR3 coding sequence is TGTGCCAGCAGGACAGGGCTCTTGAACACTGAAGCTTTCTTT. Encoded protein: CASRTGLLNTEAFF.

A few counts support this clonotype. V is TRBV28 and J is TRBJ2-3; D remains ambiguous. The V gene's germline CDR1 is MDHEN and CDR2 SYDVKM. This CDR3 has 16 residues. The ends were cut back, 3 bases at V and 0 bases at J, with 13 bases in the middle. CDR3 bases: TGTGCCAGCAGTTTGCCGAAGCGCAGGAGCACAGATACGCAGTATTTT. It encodes CASSLPKRRSTDTQYF. Looking up the rest from reference TRBV28 and TRBJ2-3 gives the full variable domain: DVKVTQSSRYLVKRTGEKVFLECVQDMDHENMFWYRQDPGLGLRLIYFSYDVKMKEKGDIPEGYSVSREKKERFSLILESASTNQTSMYLCASSLPKRRSTDTQYFGPGTRLTVL.

This clonotype was seen more than once but under ten times. The chain uses TRBV20-1 and TRBJ2-5; tentative D call: TRBD1 (6 bases). With 6 bases removed from V and 5 bases from J, the gap between germline ends came to 13 bases. CDR3 length: 12 amino acids. Per the germline V gene, CDR1 is DFQATT and CDR2 is SNEGSKA (reference sequence). The CDR3 reads CSATGTTETQYF. CDR3 nucleotides: TGCAGTGCAACCGGGACAACGGAGACCCAGTACTTC.

This clonotype was counted only a few times. The rearrangement uses TRBV29-1 and TRBJ2-1; 9 bases align to TRBD2. Germline V CDR1 and CDR2: SQVTM, ANQGSEA. The CDR3 has 14 amino acids. V lost 7 bases, J lost 4 bases, and 8 bases stayed unmatched. The CDR3 protein is CSADGGGEYNEQFF. The CDR3 DNA sequence: TGCAGCGCTGACGGCGGGGGGGAATACAATGAGCAGTTCTTC.

The sample holds a few counts of this clonotype. CDR3: CASSEGPWEEKLFF. CDR3 bases: TGCGCCAGCAGCGAGGGGCCCTGGGAAGAAAAACTGTTTTTT. V gene TRBV5-1 combines with J gene TRBJ1-4; D is perhaps TRBD1 (5 bases). The CDR3 is 14 amino acids. Trimming took 4 bases from V and 8 from J, leaving 15 bases between them. Germline V gene sequence: CDR1 SGHRS, CDR2 YFSETQ. The full variable domain, rest sourced from reference TRBV5-1 and TRBJ1-4, is KAGVTQTPRYLIKTRGQQVTLSCSPISGHRSVSWYQQTPGQGLQFLFEYFSETQRNKGNFPGRFSGRQFSNSRSEMNVSTLELGDSALYLCASSEGPWEEKLFFGSGTQLSVL.

With respect to this clonotype: A read error may explain this, as a much larger clone is one base away. The DNA of the CDR3 is TGTGCCAGCACCAGACTAGCGGGGTACACAGATACGCAGTATTTT. Protein: CASTRLAGYTDTQYF. The chain joins TRBV7-9 to TRBJ2-3, with TRBD2 matching over 11 bases. The CDR3 contains 15 residues. J gave up 2 bases and V 7 bases, and 5 bases lay outside the gene matches. Germline values: CDR1 SEHNR, CDR2 FQNEAQ (reference sequence).

The sample holds a few counts of this clonotype. The rearrangement uses TRBV5-1 and TRBJ2-2, with D unresolved. This CDR3 contains 19 residues. Germline-derived CDR1 and CDR2 are SGHRS and YFSETQ. Trimming pared 3 bases from V and 4 bases from J, leaving 25 bases between. CDR3 sequence reads: CASSSLRTFLRAATGELFF. CDR3 bases: TGCGCCAGCAGCTCACTAAGGACGTTCTTAAGAGCCGCCACCGGGGAGCTGTTTTTT.

This clonotype was observed many times. The V and J genes are TRBV9 and TRBJ2-1; the match to TRBD2 covers 7 bases. V trimming: 6 bases; J trimming: 1 base; junction bases outside the gene matches: 1. The germline gives CDR1 SGDLS, CDR2 YYNGEE. This CDR3 region has 13 residues. This CDR3 is CASTGGSYNEQFF. CDR3 in DNA: TGTGCCAGCACCGGGGGGTCCTACAATGAGCAGTTCTTC.

Only a few counts were recorded for this clonotype. V and J are TRBV4-1 and TRBJ1-5; D remains unclear. Trimming cost V 3 bases and J 8 bases, with 17 bases left between them. CDR1 is MGHRA, CDR2 YSYEKL, per germline. The CDR3 contains 15 residues. The CDR3: CASSQTEAGYEPQHF. CDR3 DNA sequence: TGCGCCAGCAGCCAGACCGAGGCGGGGTATGAGCCCCAGCATTTT.